A selection of T cell receptor beta chains follows, all from one sample in a study of T cells after yellow fever vaccination. TCRdb independently ran MiXCR on the 5' RACE reads; one entry per CDR3 protein. The sample has around 68,000 distinct CDR3 sequences, about 7.7% seen once. The sample in question was CD8+ T cells sorted from PBMCs, obtained approximately 11 days after the first yellow fever vaccination. The receptor set was obtained from a man in his late teens or twenties who received the YFV17D yellow fever vaccine. The CDR3 runs from the conserved cysteine through the conserved F or W. The D gene is left open where the match is weak. Rows may omit the clone size; those that give it use once, few, many or a size class.

- TRBD1 TRBJ2-6 TRBV12-3/TRBV12-4 TGTGCCAGCAGTTTAGAGGACAGGGTGGGGGCCAACGTCCTGACTTTC CASSLEDRVGANVLTF
- - TRBJ2-7 TRBV12-3/TRBV12-4 TGTGCCAGCAGATGGGGGAGCAGCTCCTACGAGCAGTACTTC CASRWGSSSYEQYF
few TRBD1 TRBJ2-5 TRBV5-4 TGTGCCAGCAGCAGACAGGGGGCTCTAGAGACCCAGTACTTC CASSRQGALETQYF
few - TRBJ2-3 TRBV11-1 TGTGCCAGCAGCTTATATGGCGGGGCTCGGAAAGATACGCAGTATTTT CASSLYGGARKDTQYF
many TRBD2 TRBJ2-1 TRBV10-2 TGCGCCAGCAGTGAGCCACTCTACGGACTAGTGACGGAGAATGAGCAGTTCTTC CASSEPLYGLVTENEQFF
many - TRBJ2-7 TRBV6-1 TGTGCCAGCAGTGAAAGGGGGGGCCGGGGATACGAGCAGTACTTC CASSERGGRGYEQYF
- - TRBJ2-1 TRBV5-1 TGCGCCAGCAGCTTGTCGTGGGGGCCTGGGCTTGAGCAGTTCTTC CASSLSWGPGLEQFF
many - TRBJ2-5 TRBV15 TGTGCCACCAGCAGAGATCTCCCGACAGGACGACAAGAGACCCAGTACTTC CATSRDLPTGRQETQYF
few - TRBJ2-5 TRBV5-4 TGTGCCAGCAGCTTGGATTCAGAAGAGAGCCAGTACTTC CASSLDSEESQYF
many TRBD1 TRBJ1-4 TRBV4-2 TGTGCCAGCAGCCAAGATCGAAGGACAGGGGTGGAAAAACTGTTTTTT CASSQDRRTGVEKLFF
- - TRBJ2-5 TRBV15 TGTGCCACCAGCAGAGTCAGGGTTGGGGAGACCCAGTACTTC CATSRVRVGETQYF
few - TRBJ1-1 TRBV19 TGTGCCAGTAGTATCGGGGGTTTAAACACTGAAGCTTTCTTT CASSIGGLNTEAFF
- - TRBJ2-1 TRBV6-5 TGTGCCAGCAGTTATAGCATCCCCCCGCCCCACAATGAGCAGTTCTTC CASSYSIPPPHNEQFF